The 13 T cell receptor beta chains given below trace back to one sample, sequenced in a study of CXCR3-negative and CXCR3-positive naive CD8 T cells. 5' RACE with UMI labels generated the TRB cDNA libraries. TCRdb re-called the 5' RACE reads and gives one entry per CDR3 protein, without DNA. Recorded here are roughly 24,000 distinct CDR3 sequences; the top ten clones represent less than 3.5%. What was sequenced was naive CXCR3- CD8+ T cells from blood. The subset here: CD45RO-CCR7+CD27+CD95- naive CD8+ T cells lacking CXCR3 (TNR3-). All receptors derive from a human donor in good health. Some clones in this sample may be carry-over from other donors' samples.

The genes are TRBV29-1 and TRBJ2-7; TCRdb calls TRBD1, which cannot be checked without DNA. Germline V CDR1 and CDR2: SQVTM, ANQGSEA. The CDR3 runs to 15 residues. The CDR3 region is CSALKAAGGWYEQYF.

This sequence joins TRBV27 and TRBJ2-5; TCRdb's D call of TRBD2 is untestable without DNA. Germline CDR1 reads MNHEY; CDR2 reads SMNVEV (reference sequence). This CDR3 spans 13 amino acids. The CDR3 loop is CASGGPYQETQYF.

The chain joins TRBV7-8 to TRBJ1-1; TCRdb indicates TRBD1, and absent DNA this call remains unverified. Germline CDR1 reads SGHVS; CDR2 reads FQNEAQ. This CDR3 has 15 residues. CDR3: CASSLHGSPPLEAFF.

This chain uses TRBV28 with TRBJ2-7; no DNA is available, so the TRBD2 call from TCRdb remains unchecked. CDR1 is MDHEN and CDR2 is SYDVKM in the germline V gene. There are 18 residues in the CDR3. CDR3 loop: CASSFATSGIGISYEQYF.

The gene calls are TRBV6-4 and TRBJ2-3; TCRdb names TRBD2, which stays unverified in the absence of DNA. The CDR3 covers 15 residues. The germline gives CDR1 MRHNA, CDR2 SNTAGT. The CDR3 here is CASRRDYLGTDTQYF.

This CDR3 is CASSLAGAANEKLFF. The genes are TRBV5-5 and TRBJ1-4; the D gene TCRdb calls, TRBD1, cannot be checked with no DNA. This CDR3 is 15 amino acids long. Germline CDR1 is SGHKS and CDR2 is YYEKEE (reference sequence). The full variable domain, with the rest looked up from reference TRBV5-5 and TRBJ1-4, is DAGVTQSPTHLIKTRGQQVTLRCSPISGHKSVSWYQQVLGQGPQFIFQYYEKEERGRGNFPDRFSARQFPNYSSELNVNALLLGDSALYLCASSLAGAANEKLFFGSGTQLSVL.

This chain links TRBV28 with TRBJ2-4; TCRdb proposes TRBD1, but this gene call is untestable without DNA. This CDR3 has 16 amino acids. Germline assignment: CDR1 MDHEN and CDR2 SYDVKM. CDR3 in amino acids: CASSLWGEMSKNIQYF.

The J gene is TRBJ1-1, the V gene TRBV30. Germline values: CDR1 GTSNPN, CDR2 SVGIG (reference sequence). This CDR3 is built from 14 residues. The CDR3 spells CAWKEGGGSYEAFF. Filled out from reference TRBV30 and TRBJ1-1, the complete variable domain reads SQTIHQWPATLVQPVGSPLSLECTVEGTSNPNLYWYRQAAGRGLQLLFYSVGIGQISSEVPQNLSASRPQDRQFILSSKKLLLSDSGFYLCAWKEGGGSYEAFFGQGTRLTVV.

CDR3 amino acids: CASSQSPRRTQYF. This sequence joins TRBV23-1 and TRBJ2-5. TRBV23-1 is known as an ORF, though its function is uncertain. CDR3 length equals 13 residues.

The CDR3 is CSALLPDTTLGAFF. This chain connects TRBV20-1 to TRBJ1-1. The germline V gene has CDR1 DFQATT and CDR2 SNEGSKA (reference sequence). CDR3 length: 14 residues.

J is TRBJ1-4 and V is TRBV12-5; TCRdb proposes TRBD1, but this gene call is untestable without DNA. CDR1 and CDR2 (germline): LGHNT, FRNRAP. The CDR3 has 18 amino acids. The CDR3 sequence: CASASTASIGTGVEKLFF.

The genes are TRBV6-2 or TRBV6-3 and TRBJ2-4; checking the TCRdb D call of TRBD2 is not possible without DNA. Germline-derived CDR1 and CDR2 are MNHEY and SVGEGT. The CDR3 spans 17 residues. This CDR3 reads CASNKKTSGGALDIQYF.

The CDR3 reads CSVALETTNTEAFF. The gene calls are TRBV29-1 and TRBJ1-1. Germline CDR1 and CDR2: SQVTM and ANQGSEA. CDR3 length: 14 residues. The whole variable domain, filled in from reference TRBV29-1 and TRBJ1-1, reads SAVISQKPSRDICQRGTSLTIQCQVDSQVTMMFWYRQQPGQSLTLIATANQGSEATYESGFVIDKFPISRPNLTFSTLTVSNMSPEDSSIYLCSVALETTNTEAFFGQGTRLTVV.